These 9 T cell receptor beta chains originate from one sample sequenced in a study of blood T cell repertoires in COVID-19 (dated by TCRdb to the early 2020s). Libraries came from the immunoSEQ multiplex PCR assay. The source is immuneACCESS, and TCRdb retained only in-frame sequences with V and J called. Part of the clones is not carried over; for the studies checked, unresolved V genes explain less than half of this, and the remainder is unexplained. In this sample the table shows roughly 250,000 clones, approximately 86% of which occur a single time. About 3.5% of the sample belongs to the ten largest clones. Source material: PBMCs or T cells enriched from blood (not recorded which). The receptors shown here come from a woman between 40 and 50 years old with acute COVID-19.

The chain joins TRBV9 to TRBJ2-1; 8 bases align to TRBD2. The CDR3 runs to 14 residues. Germline V gives CDR1 SGDLS, CDR2 YYNGEE. V lost 3 bases to trimming and J lost 2 bases; unmatched junction nucleotides: 1. The CDR3, as DNA: TGTGCCAGCAGCGGTAGCGGGGCCTACAATGAGCAGTTCTTC. Its protein product is CASSGSGAYNEQFF.

The chain is built from TRBV2 and TRBJ2-5; 10 positions match TRBD2. The germline V gene encodes CDR1 SNHLY and CDR2 FYNNEI. The CDR3 covers 15 residues. V gave up 3 bases and J gave up 4 bases; unmatched junction bases: 5. This CDR3 reads CASSELAGDPETQYF. The CDR3 DNA follows: TGTGCCAGCAGTGAGCTAGCGGGAGACCCAGAGACCCAGTACTTC.

The chain recombines TRBV28 with TRBJ2-5; TRBD1 agrees at 8 bases. Germline lookup yields CDR1 MDHEN and CDR2 SYDVKM. The CDR3 contains 13 residues. V lost 7 bases to trimming and J lost 5 bases; unmatched junction nucleotides: 6. CDR3 sequence reads: CASIGQGWETQYF. The CDR3 nucleotides are TGTGCCAGCATCGGACAGGGATGGGAGACCCAGTACTTC. Full variable domain (outside the CDR3, taken from reference TRBV28 and TRBJ2-5): DVKVTQSSRYLVKRTGEKVFLECVQDMDHENMFWYRQDPGLGLRLIYFSYDVKMKEKGDIPEGYSVSREKKERFSLILESASTNQTSMYLCASIGQGWETQYFGPGTRLLVL.

The chain links TRBV25-1 to TRBJ1-1; 11 bases align to TRBD1. V was clipped by 6 bases and J by 5 bases; unmatched bases: 8. Germline CDR1 reads MGHDK; CDR2 reads SYGVNS. This CDR3 region has 15 residues. The CDR3 protein is CASSFLGTGGTEAFF. The DNA of the CDR3 is TGTGCCAGCAGCTTCTTAGGGACAGGGGGTACTGAAGCTTTCTTT.

The V and J genes are TRBV2 and TRBJ1-1; D perhaps matches TRBD1 (5 bases). From germline, CDR1 is SNHLY and CDR2 FYNNEI. V lost 6 bases to trimming and J lost 10 bases, with 15 bases between them. The length of the CDR3 is 12 residues. CDR3 DNA: TGTGCCAGCAGACCAACCTCGGGGGGAGCTTTCTTT. As protein: CASRPTSGGAFF.

The chain has TRBV2 and TRBJ2-2; D possibly corresponds to TRBD2 (6 bases). CDR3 length: 13 residues. The V gene lost 3 bases and the J gene lost 5 bases, with 7 bases spanning the gap. CDR1 SNHLY and CDR2 FYNNEI come from the germline V gene. CDR3 DNA: TGTGCCAGCAGTGACGGGAGAACCGGGGAGCTGTTTTTT. It codes for CASSDGRTGELFF.

In its sample, this clone was seen once. V and J are TRBV6-5 and TRBJ2-6; possibly TRBD2 for D (6 bases). This CDR3 comprises 15 residues. V lost 3 bases and J 1 base, leaving 7 bases between the germline ends. The germline CDR1 and CDR2 sequences are MNHEY and SVGAGI. CDR3 bases: TGTGCCAGCAGTTATCGGGGGTCTGGGGCCAACGTCCTGACTTTC. It yields the protein CASSYRGSGANVLTF.

This clone appeared a few times. This chain connects TRBV7-3 to TRBJ1-6; D remains unclear. The germline gives CDR1 SGHTA, CDR2 FQGTGA. CDR3 length equals 14 residues. The ends were cut back, 4 bases at V and 2 bases at J, with 6 bases in the middle. CDR3 sequence reads: CASSSGTYNSPLHF. CDR3 DNA sequence: TGTGCCAGCAGCTCCGGGACCTATAATTCACCCCTCCACTTT.

This chain connects TRBV11-1 to TRBJ2-1; TRBD2 aligns across 7 bases. The CDR3 has 15 amino acids. Trimming at V came to 1 base and at J to 5 bases, leaving 5 bases not matched to a gene. CDR1 and CDR2 (germline): SGHAT, FQDESV (reference sequence). CDR3 in amino acids: CASSLGWRENNEQFF. The CDR3 DNA is TGTGCCAGCAGCTTAGGTTGGCGGGAGAACAATGAGCAGTTCTTC. The full variable domain, its missing parts supplied by reference TRBV11-1 and TRBJ2-1, is EAEVAQSPRYKITEKSQAVAFWCDPISGHATLYWYRQILGQGPELLVQFQDESVVDDSQLPKDRFSAERLKGVDSTLKIQPAELGDSAMYLCASSLGWRENNEQFFGPGTRLTVL.